This TCR beta chain was recorded in a study of shared clonotypes between healthy human individuals. CDR1 SGDLS and CDR2 YYNGEE come from the germline V gene. CDR3 length: 16 residues. Deletions cut 0 bases from V and 0 bases from J, with 11 bases between. The authors ran the assay at deep level. Under the authors' procedure: ImmunoSEQ supplied junction-only sequences lacking quality scores, so filtering was different. Here immunoSEQ multiplex PCR was the method, and the copy in TCRdb shows in-frame clones only, minus some. The D gene and trimming were derived from the DNA, and the V and J assignments and clone size from that table. The sample carries about 2.4 million clones, under 95% recorded once.

The sequencing input was naive CD4+ T cells from PBMCs. Regarding subset: CD45RA+ positively selected. This sequence was found in a man younger than 35 in good health. Some clones in this sample may be carry-over from other donors' samples. V is TRBV9 and J is TRBJ2-3; D is uncertain. CDR3 in DNA: TGTGCCAGCAGCGTAGTACCATATTCTAGCACAGATACGCAGTATTTT. This sequence encodes CASSVVPYSSTDTQYF.